These T cell receptor beta chains were read from a single sample in a study of T cells in Graves' hyperthyroidism and ophthalmopathy. MiXCR, run by TCRdb on the multiplex PCR reads, gives a single entry per CDR3 protein. The table lists 300,000 to 400,000 distinct CDR3 sequences, 15% to 20% of them singletons. Sequenced input: blood. These receptors were collected from a woman in her forties or fifties with Graves' hyperthyroidism. Each CDR3 is given with its conserved first and last residue. The order of the fields is clone size, J gene, V gene, D gene, CDR3 protein, CDR3 DNA. The D gene is left open where the match is weak. The size field is filled for only some rows; it gives once, few, many or a size class.

>-|TRBJ2-3|TRBV5-1|-
CASSLLDKTDTQYF
TGCGCCAGCAGCTTACTGGATAAAACAGATACGCAGTATTTT
>few|TRBJ2-3|TRBV27|-
CASSRDTGQTDTQYF
TGTGCCAGCAGCCGGGACACCGGTCAGACAGATACGCAGTATTTT
>many|TRBJ2-7|TRBV7-3|-
CASSFGQGPYEQYF
TGTGCCAGCAGCTTCGGGCAGGGACCCTACGAGCAGTACTTC
>-|TRBJ2-1|TRBV20-1|-
CSARDPRTDSEQFF
TGCAGTGCTCGGGACCCCCGGACGGATAGTGAGCAGTTCTTC
>-|TRBJ2-3|TRBV7-9|TRBD1
CASSLVGTVDTQYF
TGTGCCAGCAGCTTAGTTGGGACAGTCGATACGCAGTATTTT
>few|TRBJ2-1|TRBV5-1|TRBD2
CASSLARGLAGGNEQFF
TGCGCCAGCAGCTTGGCACGCGGACTAGCGGGAGGGAATGAGCAGTTCTTC
>once|TRBJ2-5|TRBV5-1|-
CASSLNLLVGETQYF
TGCGCCAGCAGCTTAAACTTACTGGTGGGAGAGACCCAGTACTTC
>-|TRBJ1-2|TRBV3-1|-
CASHPFGAGYGYTF
TGTGCCAGCCACCCTTTTGGGGCGGGCTATGGCTACACCTTC
>many|TRBJ2-3|TRBV28|TRBD2
CASQELTSGTDTQYF
TGTGCCAGCCAGGAGTTGACTAGCGGGACAGATACGCAGTATTTT
>many|TRBJ2-1|TRBV20-1|-
CSARDQRFDEQFF
TGCAGTGCTAGAGACCAGCGTTTCGATGAGCAGTTCTTC
>few|TRBJ1-3|TRBV5-5|TRBD1
CASSGTASSGNTIYF
TGTGCCAGCAGCGGGACAGCCTCCTCTGGAAACACCATATATTTT
>many|TRBJ2-1|TRBV28|TRBD2
CASKTGGRAQNEQFF
TGTGCCAGCAAAACTGGCGGGAGGGCCCAGAATGAGCAGTTCTTC
>-|TRBJ1-6|TRBV10-3|-
CAISESMGPGRSPLHF
TGTGCCATCAGTGAGTCCATGGGACCCGGGCGGTCACCCCTCCACTTT
>many|TRBJ1-2|TRBV5-8|-
CASRDRTNYGYTF
TGTGCCAGCAGAGACAGAACTAACTATGGCTACACCTTC
>many|TRBJ2-5|TRBV12-3/TRBV12-4|-
CASSLGHQQETQYF
TGTGCCAGCAGTTTAGGACATCAGCAAGAGACCCAGTACTTC
>few|TRBJ1-1|TRBV20-1|-
CSTQTAVNTEAFF
TGCAGTACCCAGACAGCAGTGAACACTGAAGCTTTCTTT
>many|TRBJ2-5|TRBV7-9|TRBD1
CASSPGTGASSGETQYF
TGTGCCAGCAGCCCGGGGACAGGGGCATCCTCGGGAGAGACCCAGTACTTC
>few|TRBJ1-1|TRBV20-1|-
CSARNSPATEAFF
TGCAGTGCTAGGAATAGTCCCGCGACTGAAGCTTTCTTT
>many|TRBJ2-3|TRBV27|TRBD1
CASRDRQGYTDTQYF
TGTGCCAGCAGAGACAGACAGGGGTACACAGATACGCAGTATTTT
>many|TRBJ2-3|TRBV5-1|-
CASSWGPGDGTDTQYF
TGCGCCAGCAGCTGGGGCCCTGGGGACGGCACAGATACGCAGTATTTT